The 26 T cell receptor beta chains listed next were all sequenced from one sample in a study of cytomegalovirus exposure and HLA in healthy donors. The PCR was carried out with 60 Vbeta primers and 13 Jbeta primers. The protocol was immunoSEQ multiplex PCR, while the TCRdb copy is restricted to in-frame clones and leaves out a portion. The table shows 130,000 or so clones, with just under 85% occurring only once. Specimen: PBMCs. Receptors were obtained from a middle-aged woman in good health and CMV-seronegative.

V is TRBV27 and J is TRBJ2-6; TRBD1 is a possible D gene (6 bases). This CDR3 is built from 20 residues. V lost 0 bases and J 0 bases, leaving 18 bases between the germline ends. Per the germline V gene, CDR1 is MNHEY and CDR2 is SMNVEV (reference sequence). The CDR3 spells CASSLSFRGRTSSGANVLTF. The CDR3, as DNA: TGTGCCAGCAGTTTATCGTTCAGGGGACGGACGAGCTCTGGGGCCAACGTCCTGACTTTC.

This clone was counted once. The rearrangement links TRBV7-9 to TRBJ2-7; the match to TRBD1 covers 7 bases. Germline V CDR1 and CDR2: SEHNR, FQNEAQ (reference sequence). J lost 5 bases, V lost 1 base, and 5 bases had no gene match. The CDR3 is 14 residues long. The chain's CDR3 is CASSLEGALDEQYF. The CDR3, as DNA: TGTGCCAGCAGCTTAGAGGGGGCTCTGGACGAGCAGTACTTC.

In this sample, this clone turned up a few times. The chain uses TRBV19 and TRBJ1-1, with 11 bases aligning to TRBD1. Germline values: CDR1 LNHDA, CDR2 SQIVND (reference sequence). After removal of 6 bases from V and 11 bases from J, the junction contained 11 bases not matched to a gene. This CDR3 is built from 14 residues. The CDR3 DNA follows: TGTGCCAGTAGATCTCCGGGACAGGGGGTTCTGGCTTTCTTT. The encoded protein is CASRSPGQGVLAFF.

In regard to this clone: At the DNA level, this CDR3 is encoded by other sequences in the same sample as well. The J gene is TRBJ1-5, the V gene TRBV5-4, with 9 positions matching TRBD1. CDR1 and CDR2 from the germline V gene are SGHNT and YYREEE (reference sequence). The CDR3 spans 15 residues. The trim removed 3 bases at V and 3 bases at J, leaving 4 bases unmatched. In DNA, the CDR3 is TGTGCCAGCAGCTCGGGGACAGGGATCAATCAGCCCCAGCATTTT. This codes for CASSSGTGINQPQHF.

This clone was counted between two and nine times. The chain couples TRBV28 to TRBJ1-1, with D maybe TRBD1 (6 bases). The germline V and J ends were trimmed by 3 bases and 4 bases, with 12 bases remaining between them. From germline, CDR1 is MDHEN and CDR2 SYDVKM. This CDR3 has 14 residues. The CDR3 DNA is TGTGCCAGCAGTTTGGGCAGGGGTGGCACTGAAGCTTTCTTT. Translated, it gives CASSLGRGGTEAFF.

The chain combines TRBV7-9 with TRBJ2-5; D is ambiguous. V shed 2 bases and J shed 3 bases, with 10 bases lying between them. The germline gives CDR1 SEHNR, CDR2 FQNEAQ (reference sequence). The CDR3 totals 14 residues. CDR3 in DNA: TGTGCCAGCAGCTTAAGTATGGCGGAAGAGACCCAGTACTTC. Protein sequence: CASSLSMAEETQYF.

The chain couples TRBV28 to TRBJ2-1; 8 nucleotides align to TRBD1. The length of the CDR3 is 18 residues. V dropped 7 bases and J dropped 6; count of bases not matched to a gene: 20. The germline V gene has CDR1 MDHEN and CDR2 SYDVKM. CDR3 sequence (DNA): TGTGCCAGCATCCCAGGGGGCGGCGGAGCCTTACCTCTCAATGAGCAGTTCTTC. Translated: CASIPGGGGALPLNEQFF. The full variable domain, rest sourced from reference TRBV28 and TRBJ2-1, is DVKVTQSSRYLVKRTGEKVFLECVQDMDHENMFWYRQDPGLGLRLIYFSYDVKMKEKGDIPEGYSVSREKKERFSLILESASTNQTSMYLCASIPGGGGALPLNEQFFGPGTRLTVL.

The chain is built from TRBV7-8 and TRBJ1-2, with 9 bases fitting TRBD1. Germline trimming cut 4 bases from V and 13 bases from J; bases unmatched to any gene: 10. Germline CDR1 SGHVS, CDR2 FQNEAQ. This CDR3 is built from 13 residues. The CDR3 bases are TGTGCCAGCAGCTCGACAGGGGGAAGACTCGCCACCTTC. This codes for CASSSTGGRLATF.

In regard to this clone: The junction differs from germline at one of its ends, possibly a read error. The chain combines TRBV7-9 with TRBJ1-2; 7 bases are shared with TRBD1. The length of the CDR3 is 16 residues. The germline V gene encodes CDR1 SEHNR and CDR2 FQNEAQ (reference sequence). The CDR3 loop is CSSSLERGQGTYGYTF. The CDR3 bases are TGTTCCAGCAGCTTAGAGAGGGGGCAGGGGACCTATGGCTACACCTTC.

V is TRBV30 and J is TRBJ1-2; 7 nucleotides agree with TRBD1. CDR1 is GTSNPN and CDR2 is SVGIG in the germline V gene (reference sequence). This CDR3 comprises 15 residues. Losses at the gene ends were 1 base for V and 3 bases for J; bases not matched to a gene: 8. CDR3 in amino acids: CAWSASGTAYYGYTF. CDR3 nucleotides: TGTGCCTGGAGTGCATCCGGGACAGCCTACTATGGCTACACCTTC. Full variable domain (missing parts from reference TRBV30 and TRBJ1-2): SQTIHQWPATLVQPVGSPLSLECTVEGTSNPNLYWYRQAAGRGLQLLFYSVGIGQISSEVPQNLSASRPQDRQFILSSKKLLLSDSGFYLCAWSASGTAYYGYTFGSGTRLTVV.

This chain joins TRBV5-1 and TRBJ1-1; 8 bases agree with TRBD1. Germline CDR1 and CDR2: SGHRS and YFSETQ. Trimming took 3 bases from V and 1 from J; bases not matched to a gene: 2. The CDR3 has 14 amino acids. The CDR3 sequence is CASSWGTGNTEAFF. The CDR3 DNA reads TGCGCCAGCAGCTGGGGGACAGGGAACACTGAAGCTTTCTTT.

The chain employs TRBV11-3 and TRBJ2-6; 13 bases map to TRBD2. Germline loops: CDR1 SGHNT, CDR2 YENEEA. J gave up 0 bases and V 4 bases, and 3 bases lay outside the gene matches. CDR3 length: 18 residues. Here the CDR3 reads CASSSGTSGDSGANVLTF. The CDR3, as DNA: TGTGCCAGCAGCTCCGGGACTAGCGGGGACTCTGGGGCCAACGTCCTGACTTTC.

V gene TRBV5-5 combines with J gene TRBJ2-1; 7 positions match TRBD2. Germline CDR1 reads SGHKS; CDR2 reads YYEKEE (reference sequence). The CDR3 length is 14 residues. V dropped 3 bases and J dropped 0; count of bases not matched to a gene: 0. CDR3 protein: CASSWGGSYNEQFF. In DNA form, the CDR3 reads TGTGCCAGCAGCTGGGGGGGCTCCTACAATGAGCAGTTCTTC. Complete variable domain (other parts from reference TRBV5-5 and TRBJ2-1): DAGVTQSPTHLIKTRGQQVTLRCSPISGHKSVSWYQQVLGQGPQFIFQYYEKEERGRGNFPDRFSARQFPNYSSELNVNALLLGDSALYLCASSWGGSYNEQFFGPGTRLTVL.

The CDR3 sequence is CASSPRIAGRYNEQFF. The DNA of the CDR3 is TGCGCCAGCAGCCCCCGTATAGCGGGAAGGTACAATGAGCAGTTCTTC. The V and J genes are TRBV4-1 and TRBJ2-1; 8 positions match TRBD2. Germline V gene data show CDR1 as MGHRA and CDR2 as YSYEKL. This CDR3 has 16 residues. Trimming took 4 bases from V and 4 from J; bases not matched to a gene: 9.

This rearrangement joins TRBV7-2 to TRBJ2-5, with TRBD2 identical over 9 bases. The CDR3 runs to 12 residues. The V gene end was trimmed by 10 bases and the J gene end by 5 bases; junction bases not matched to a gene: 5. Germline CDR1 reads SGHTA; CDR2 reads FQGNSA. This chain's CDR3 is CATRAGGETQYF. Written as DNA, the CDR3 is TGTGCCACGCGGGCGGGAGGGGAGACCCAGTACTTC.

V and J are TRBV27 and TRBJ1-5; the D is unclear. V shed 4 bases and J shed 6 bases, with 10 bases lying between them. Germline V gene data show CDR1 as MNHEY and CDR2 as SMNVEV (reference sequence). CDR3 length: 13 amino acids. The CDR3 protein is CASSSLGVQPQHF. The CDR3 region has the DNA TGTGCCAGCAGTTCCCTAGGAGTTCAGCCCCAGCATTTT.

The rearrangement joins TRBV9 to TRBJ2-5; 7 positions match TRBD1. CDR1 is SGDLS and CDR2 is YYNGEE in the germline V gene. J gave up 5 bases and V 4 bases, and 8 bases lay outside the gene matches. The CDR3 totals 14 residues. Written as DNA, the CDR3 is TGTGCCAGCAGCATGACAGGGACGGGCGAGACCCAGTACTTC. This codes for CASSMTGTGETQYF.

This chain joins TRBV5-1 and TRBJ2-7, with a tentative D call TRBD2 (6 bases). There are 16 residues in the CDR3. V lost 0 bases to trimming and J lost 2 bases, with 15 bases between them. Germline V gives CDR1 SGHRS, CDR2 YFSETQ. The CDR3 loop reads CASSLAAGTAPYEQYF. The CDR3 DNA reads TGCGCCAGCAGCTTGGCCGCCGGGACTGCTCCCTACGAGCAGTACTTC. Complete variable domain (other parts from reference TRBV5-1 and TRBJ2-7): KAGVTQTPRYLIKTRGQQVTLSCSPISGHRSVSWYQQTPGQGLQFLFEYFSETQRNKGNFPGRFSGRQFSNSRSEMNVSTLELGDSALYLCASSLAAGTAPYEQYFGPGTRLTVT.

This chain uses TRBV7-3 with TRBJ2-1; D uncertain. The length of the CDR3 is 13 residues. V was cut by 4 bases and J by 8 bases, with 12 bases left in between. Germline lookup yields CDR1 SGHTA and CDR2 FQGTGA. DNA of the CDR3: TGTGCCAGCAGCTCCACTCTTTTAGATGAGCAGTTCTTC. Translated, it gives CASSSTLLDEQFF.

The CDR3 sequence: CASSLPGQGTDEQYF. DNA for the CDR3: TGTGCCAGCAGCCTACCGGGACAGGGGACGGACGAGCAGTACTTC. V and J are TRBV5-4 and TRBJ2-5, with 10 bases identical to TRBD1. The J call is doubtful: the DNA matches TRBJ2-7 better. The CDR3 has 15 residues. The germline V gene has CDR1 SGHNT and CDR2 YYREEE (reference sequence).

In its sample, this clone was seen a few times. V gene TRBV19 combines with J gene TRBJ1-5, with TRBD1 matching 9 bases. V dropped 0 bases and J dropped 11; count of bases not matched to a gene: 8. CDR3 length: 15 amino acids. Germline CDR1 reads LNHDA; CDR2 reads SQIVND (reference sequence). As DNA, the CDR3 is TGTGCCAGTAGTATAGAGGGACAGGGAAGTACGGCCCAGCATTTT. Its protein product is CASSIEGQGSTAQHF.

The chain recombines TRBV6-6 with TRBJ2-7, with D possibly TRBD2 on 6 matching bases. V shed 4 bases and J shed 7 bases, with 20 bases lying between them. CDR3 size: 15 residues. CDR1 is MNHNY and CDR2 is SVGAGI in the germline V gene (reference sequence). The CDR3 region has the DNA TGTGCCAGCAGTTTCCCTTTCGGGACTCGGTGGGAGCAGTACTTC. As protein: CASSFPFGTRWEQYF.

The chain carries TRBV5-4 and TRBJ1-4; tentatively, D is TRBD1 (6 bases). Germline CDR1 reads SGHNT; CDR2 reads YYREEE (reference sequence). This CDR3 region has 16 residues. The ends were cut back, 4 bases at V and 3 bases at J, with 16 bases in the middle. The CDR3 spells CASSPTMGQPNEKLFF. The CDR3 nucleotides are TGTGCCAGCAGCCCCACCATGGGACAACCTAATGAAAAACTGTTTTTT.

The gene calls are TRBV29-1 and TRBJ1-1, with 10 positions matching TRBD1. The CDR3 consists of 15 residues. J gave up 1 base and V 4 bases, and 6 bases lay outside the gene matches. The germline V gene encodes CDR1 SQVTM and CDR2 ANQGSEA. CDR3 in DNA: TGCAGCGTTGCCGGGACAGGGGCGAAGAACACTGAAGCTTTCTTT. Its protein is CSVAGTGAKNTEAFF.

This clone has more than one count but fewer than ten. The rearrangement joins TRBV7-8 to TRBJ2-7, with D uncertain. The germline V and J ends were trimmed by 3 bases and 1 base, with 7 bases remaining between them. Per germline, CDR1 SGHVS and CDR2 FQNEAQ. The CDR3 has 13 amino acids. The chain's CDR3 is CASSFRSSYEQYF. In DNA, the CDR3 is TGTGCCAGCAGCTTTAGGAGTTCCTACGAGCAGTACTTC.

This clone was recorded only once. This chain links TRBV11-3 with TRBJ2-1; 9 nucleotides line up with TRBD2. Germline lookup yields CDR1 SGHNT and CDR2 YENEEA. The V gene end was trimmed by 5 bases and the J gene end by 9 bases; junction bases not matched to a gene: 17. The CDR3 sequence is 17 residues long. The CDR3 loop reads CASSLRLAAHSNVEQFF. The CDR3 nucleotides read TGTGCCAGCAGCCTTCGACTAGCGGCACACAGTAATGTTGAGCAGTTCTTC.